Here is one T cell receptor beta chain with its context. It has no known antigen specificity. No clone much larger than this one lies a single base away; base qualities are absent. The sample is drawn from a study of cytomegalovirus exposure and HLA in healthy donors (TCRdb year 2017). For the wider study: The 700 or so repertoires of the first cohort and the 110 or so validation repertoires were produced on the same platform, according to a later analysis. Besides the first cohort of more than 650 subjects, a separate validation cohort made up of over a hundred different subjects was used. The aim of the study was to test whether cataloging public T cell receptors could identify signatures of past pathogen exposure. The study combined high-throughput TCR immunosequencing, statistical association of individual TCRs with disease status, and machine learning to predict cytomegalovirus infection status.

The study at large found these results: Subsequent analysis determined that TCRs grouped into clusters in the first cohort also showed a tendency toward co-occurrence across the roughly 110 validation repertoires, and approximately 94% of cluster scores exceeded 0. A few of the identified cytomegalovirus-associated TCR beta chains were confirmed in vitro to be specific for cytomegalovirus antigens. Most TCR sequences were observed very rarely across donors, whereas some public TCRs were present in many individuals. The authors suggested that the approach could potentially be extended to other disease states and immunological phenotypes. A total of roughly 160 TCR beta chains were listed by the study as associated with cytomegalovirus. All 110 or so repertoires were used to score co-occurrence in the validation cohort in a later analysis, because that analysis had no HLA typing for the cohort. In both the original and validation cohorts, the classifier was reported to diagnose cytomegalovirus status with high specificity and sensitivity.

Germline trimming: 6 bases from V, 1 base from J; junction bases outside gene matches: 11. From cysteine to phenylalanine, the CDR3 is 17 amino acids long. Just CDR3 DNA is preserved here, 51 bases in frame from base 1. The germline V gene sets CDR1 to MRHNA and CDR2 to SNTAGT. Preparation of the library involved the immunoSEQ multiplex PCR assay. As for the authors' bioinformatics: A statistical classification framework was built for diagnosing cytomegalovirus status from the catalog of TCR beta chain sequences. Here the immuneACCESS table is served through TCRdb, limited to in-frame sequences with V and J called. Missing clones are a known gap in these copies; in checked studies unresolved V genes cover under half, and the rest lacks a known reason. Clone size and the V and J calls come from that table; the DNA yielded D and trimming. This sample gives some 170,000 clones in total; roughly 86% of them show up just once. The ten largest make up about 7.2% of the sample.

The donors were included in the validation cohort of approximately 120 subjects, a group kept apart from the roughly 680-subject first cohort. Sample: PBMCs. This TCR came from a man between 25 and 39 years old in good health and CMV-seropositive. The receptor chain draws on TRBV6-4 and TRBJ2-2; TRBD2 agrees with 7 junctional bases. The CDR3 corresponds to CASSASPSGVNTGELFF. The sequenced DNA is TGTGCCAGCAGCGCCTCCCCTAGCGGAGTGAACACCGGGGAGCTGTTTTTT.